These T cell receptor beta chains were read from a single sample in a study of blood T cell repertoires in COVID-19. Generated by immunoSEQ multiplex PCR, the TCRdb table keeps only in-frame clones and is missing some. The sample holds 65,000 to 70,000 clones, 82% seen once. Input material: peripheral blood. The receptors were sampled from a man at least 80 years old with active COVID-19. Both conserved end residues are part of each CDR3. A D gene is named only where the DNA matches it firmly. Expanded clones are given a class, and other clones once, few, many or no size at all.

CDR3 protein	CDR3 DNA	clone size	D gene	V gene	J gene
CASSESPGGLREKLFF	TGTGCCAGCAGTGAATCTCCAGGGGGTTTGCGGGAAAAACTGTTTTTT	.	TRBD1	TRBV25-1	TRBJ1-4
CASSHLGTGDRTEAFF	TGTGCCAGCAGTCACCTTGGGACAGGGGATCGCACTGAAGCTTTCTTT	few	TRBD1	TRBV6-6	TRBJ1-1
CASSHGGAKNIQYF	TGCGCCAGCAGCCACGGGGGGGCCAAAAACATTCAGTACTTC	.	TRBD2	TRBV4-3	TRBJ2-4
CASRGEGGAGGLTRHAEAFF	TGTGCCAGCAGGGGGGAGGGAGGGGCAGGAGGGTTAACGCGCCACGCTGAAGCTTTCTTT	few	.	TRBV2	TRBJ1-1
CASSYEPGHRTDTQYF	TGTGCCAGCAGTTACGAACCGGGACACCGCACAGATACGCAGTATTTT	.	.	TRBV6-2/TRBV6-3	TRBJ2-3
CAMVRGDEQFF	TGTGCCATGGTCAGAGGCGATGAGCAGTTCTTC	.	.	TRBV10-3	TRBJ2-1
CASSQDGVVGGWGGYTF	TGCGCCAGCAGCCAAGACGGGGTGGTAGGGGGCTGGGGTGGCTACACCTTC	once	TRBD1	TRBV4-3	TRBJ1-2
CASSFLGVQETQYF	TGTGCCAGCAGCTTTCTGGGAGTCCAAGAGACCCAGTACTTC	.	.	TRBV7-9	TRBJ2-5
CASSQTTGSTEAFF	TGTGCCAGCAGCCAAACGACAGGGAGCACTGAAGCTTTCTTT	.	TRBD1	TRBV3-1/TRBV3-2	TRBJ1-1
CASSQSESGRASNEQFF	TGCGCCAGCAGTCAATCTGAAAGCGGGAGGGCGAGTAATGAGCAGTTCTTC	few	TRBD2	TRBV23-1	TRBJ2-1
CASSLVTAGYGYTF	TGTGCCAGCAGCTTAGTCACAGCCGGCTATGGCTACACCTTC	.	.	TRBV7-9	TRBJ1-2
CASSVVGRQGGEQYF	TGTGCCAGCAGCGTAGTTGGGAGACAGGGAGGCGAGCAGTACTTC	.	.	TRBV9	TRBJ2-7
CASSSTPGSQQTQYF	TGTGCCAGCAGCTCCACTCCGGGATCCCAACAGACCCAGTACTTC	.	.	TRBV7-9	TRBJ2-5
CASSQTSGGENEQFF	TGCGCCAGCAGCCAAACTAGCGGGGGGGAGAATGAGCAGTTCTTC	.	TRBD2	TRBV5-1	TRBJ2-1
CASSQGGGSQPQHF	TGTGCCAGCAGCCAAGGCGGGGGAAGTCAGCCCCAGCATTTT	.	.	TRBV3-1/TRBV3-2	TRBJ1-5
CASQGDGTEAFF	TGTGCCAGCCAGGGGGATGGAACTGAAGCTTTCTTT	.	TRBD1	TRBV3-1/TRBV3-2	TRBJ1-1
CASSTAGLHEQYF	TGTGCCAGCAGTACCGCAGGGCTGCACGAGCAGTACTTC	.	.	TRBV6-5	TRBJ2-7
CASSAQLGQSTDTQYF	TGTGCCAGCAGCGCCCAACTAGGCCAAAGCACAGATACGCAGTATTTT	.	.	TRBV9	TRBJ2-3
CASSPLQADSSYGYTF	TGTGCCAGCTCACCACTCCAAGCTGACAGTTCCTATGGCTACACCTTC	.	.	TRBV18	TRBJ1-2
CASSQDLVTSGKGLYNEQYF	TGCGCCAGCAGCCAAGATCTTGTTACTAGCGGGAAAGGACTATATAACGAGCAGTACTTC	.	TRBD2	TRBV4-3	TRBJ2-7
CATGTADNQPQHF	TGTGCCACTGGGACAGCGGACAATCAGCCCCAGCATTTT	.	TRBD1	TRBV18	TRBJ1-5
CATSRDPGRGGELFF	TGTGCCACCAGCAGAGATCCCGGGAGGGGCGGGGAGCTGTTTTTT	.	TRBD2	TRBV15	TRBJ2-2
CASSLQEGSWEQYF	TGTGCCAGCAGCTTACAGGAGGGGTCCTGGGAGCAGTACTTC	.	.	TRBV7-2	TRBJ2-7
CASSYEEVTGANVLTF	TGTGCCAGCAGTTACGAAGAGGTAACTGGGGCCAACGTCCTGACTTTC	few	.	TRBV6-2/TRBV6-3	TRBJ2-6
CASSVEEGGTEAFF	TGTGCCAGCAGCGTAGAGGAGGGAGGGACTGAAGCTTTCTTT	.	.	TRBV9	TRBJ1-1
CASRPTLRTAVNNYGYTF	TGCGCCAGCAGGCCGACACTACGGACAGCAGTGAATAACTATGGCTACACCTTC	.	.	TRBV5-1	TRBJ1-2
CASSFGLAEEQYF	TGTGCCAGCAGTTTTGGGCTAGCGGAAGAGCAGTACTTC	.	TRBD2	TRBV12-3/TRBV12-4	TRBJ2-7
CASSLTGTSAQKTQYF	TGTGCCAGCAGCTTAACCGGGACTAGCGCTCAAAAGACCCAGTACTTC	.	TRBD2	TRBV7-6	TRBJ2-5
CASSYRTGQNTEAFF	TGCGCCAGCAGCTATCGGACAGGGCAGAACACTGAAGCTTTCTTT	.	TRBD1	TRBV5-1	TRBJ1-1
CAISELTGPYEQYF	TGTGCCATCAGTGAACTGACAGGACCTTACGAGCAGTACTTC	.	.	TRBV10-3	TRBJ2-7
CASSLGLGTKGTQYF	TGTGCCAGCAGCTTGGGGCTCGGGACTAAGGGGACCCAGTACTTC	.	TRBD2	TRBV5-4	TRBJ2-5
CASSEVQGVFTEAFF	TGTGCCAGTAGCGAAGTACAGGGGGTATTCACTGAAGCTTTCTTT	.	TRBD1	TRBV19	TRBJ1-1
CASSYSRQGGEQYF	TGTGCCAGCAGTTACTCGCGGCAGGGAGGGGAGCAGTACTTC	.	TRBD2	TRBV6-5	TRBJ2-7
CASSFLRGKEVVASGNTIYF	TGTGCCAGCAGTTTCCTCAGGGGGAAAGAAGTCGTCGCTTCTGGAAACACCATATATTTT	.	TRBD1	TRBV6-2/TRBV6-3	TRBJ1-3